The T cell receptor (beta chain) described here comes from a study of T-cell reconstitution after alpha-beta-depleted transplantation in children. This clonotype was counted only a few times. What it binds is not known. From germline, CDR1 is SGHDT and CDR2 YYEEEE. V was clipped by 3 bases and J by 8 bases, with 30 bases between them. CDR3 length: 19 amino acids. It was with unique molecular identifiers that the TCRbeta library was prepared. TCRdb reanalysed the PCR reads using MiXCR and keeps one entry per CDR3 protein. The sample includes approximately 350,000 distinct CDR3 sequences, around 15% of them seen just once. General study points: Expanded graft clones numbering several hundred reportedly gave rise to alpha-beta T cells about two months after transplant. Counts and diversity of T cells one year after transplant came mostly from newly produced T cells. Surviving recipient T cells and thymic progenitors produced the high day-60 TCRbeta diversity seen in some patients.

The origin of this receptor is a male patient between 2 and 10 years old who had a stem cell transplant for acute lymphoblastic leukemia, so the T cells may come from the graft donor. This specimen was PBMCs, mostly from graft donor cells, taken 360 days after TCRalphabeta/CD19-depleted stem cell transplant. The gene calls are TRBV5-6 and TRBJ2-1, with D tentatively TRBD2 (6 bases). The CDR3 bases are TGTGCCAGCAGCTCCCCCCGACTAGTTGGCGGAGGCTATTCCGATGAGCAGTTCTTC. Translated, it gives CASSSPRLVGGGYSDEQFF.